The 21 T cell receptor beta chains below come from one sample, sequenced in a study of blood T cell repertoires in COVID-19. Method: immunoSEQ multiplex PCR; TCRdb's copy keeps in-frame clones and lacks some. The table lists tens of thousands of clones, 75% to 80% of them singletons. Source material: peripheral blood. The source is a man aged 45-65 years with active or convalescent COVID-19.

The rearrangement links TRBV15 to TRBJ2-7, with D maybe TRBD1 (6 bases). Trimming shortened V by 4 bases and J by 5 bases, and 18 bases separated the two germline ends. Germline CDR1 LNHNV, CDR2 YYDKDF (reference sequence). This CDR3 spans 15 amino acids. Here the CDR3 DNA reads TGTGCCACCAGCACATACACAGGGTTAAAAGACGAGCAGTACTTC. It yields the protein CATSTYTGLKDEQYF.

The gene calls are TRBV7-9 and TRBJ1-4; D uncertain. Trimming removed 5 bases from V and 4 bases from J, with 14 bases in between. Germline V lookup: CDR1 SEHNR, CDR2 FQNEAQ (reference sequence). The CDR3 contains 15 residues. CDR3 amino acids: CASSAPAASNEKLFF. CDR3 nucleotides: TGTGCCAGCAGCGCCCCGGCGGCAAGTAATGAAAAACTGTTTTTT.

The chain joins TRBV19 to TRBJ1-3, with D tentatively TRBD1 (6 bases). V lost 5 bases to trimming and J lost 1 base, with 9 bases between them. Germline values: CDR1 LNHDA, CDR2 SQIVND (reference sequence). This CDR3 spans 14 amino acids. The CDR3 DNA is TGTGCCAGTAGTCAACAGGGTTCTGGAAACACCATATATTTT. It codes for CASSQQGSGNTIYF.

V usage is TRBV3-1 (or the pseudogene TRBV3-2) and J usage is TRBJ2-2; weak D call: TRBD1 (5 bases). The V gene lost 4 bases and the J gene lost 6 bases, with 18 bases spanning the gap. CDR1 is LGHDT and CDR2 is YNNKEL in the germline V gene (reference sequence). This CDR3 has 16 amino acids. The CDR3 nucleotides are TGTGCCAGCAGCCCCAAGGGGAATTCTGGCGCCGGGGAGCTGTTTTTT. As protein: CASSPKGNSGAGELFF.

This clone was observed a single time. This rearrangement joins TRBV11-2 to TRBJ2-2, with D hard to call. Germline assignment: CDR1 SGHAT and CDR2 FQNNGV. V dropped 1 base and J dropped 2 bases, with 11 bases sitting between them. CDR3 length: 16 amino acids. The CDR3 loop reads CASSLAVTQNTGELFF. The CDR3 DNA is TGTGCCAGCAGCTTAGCTGTGACACAAAACACCGGGGAGCTGTTTTTT.

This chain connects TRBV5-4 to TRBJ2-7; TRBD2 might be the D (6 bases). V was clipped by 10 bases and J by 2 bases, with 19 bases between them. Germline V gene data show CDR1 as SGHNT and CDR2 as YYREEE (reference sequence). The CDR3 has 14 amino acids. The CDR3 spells CASSLAGTPYEQYF. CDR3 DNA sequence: TGTGCCTCCTCCTTGGCGGGAACCCCCTACGAGCAGTACTTC.

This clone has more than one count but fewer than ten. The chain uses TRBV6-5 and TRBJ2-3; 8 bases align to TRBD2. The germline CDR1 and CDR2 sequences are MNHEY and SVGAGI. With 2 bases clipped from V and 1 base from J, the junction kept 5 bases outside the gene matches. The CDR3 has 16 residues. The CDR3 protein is CASSYGARGGTDTQYF. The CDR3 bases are TGTGCCAGCAGTTACGGAGCGCGGGGGGGCACAGATACGCAGTATTTT.

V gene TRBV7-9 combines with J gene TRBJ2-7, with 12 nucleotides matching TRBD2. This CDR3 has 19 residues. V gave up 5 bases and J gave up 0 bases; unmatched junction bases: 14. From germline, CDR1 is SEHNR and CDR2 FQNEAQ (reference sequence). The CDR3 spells CASSRLGLAGSSSSYEQYF. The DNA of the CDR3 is TGTGCCAGCAGCCGTCTGGGACTAGCGGGTTCCTCTAGCTCCTACGAGCAGTACTTC.

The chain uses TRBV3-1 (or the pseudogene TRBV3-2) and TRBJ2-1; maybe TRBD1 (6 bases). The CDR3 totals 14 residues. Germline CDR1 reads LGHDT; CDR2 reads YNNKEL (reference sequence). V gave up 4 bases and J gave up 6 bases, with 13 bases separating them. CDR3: CASSLRTVSNEQFF. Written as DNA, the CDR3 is TGTGCCAGCAGCCTCCGGACAGTGAGCAATGAGCAGTTCTTC.

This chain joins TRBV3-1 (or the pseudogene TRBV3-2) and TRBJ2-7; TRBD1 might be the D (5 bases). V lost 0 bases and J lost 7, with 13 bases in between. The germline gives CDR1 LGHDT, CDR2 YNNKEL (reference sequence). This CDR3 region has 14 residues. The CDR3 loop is CASSQDAGPREQYF. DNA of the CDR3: TGTGCCAGCAGCCAAGATGCAGGGCCTCGGGAGCAGTACTTC.

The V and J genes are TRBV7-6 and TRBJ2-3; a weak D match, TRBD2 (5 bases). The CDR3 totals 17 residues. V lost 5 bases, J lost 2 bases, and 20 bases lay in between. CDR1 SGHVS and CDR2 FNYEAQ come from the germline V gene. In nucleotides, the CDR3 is TGTGCCAGCAGCCCCCCGAGGGTTGCGCGGACCACAGATACGCAGTATTTT. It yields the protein CASSPPRVARTTDTQYF. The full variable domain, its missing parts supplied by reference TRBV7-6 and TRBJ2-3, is GAGVSQSPRYKVTKRGQDVALRCDPISGHVSLYWYRQALGQGPEFLTYFNYEAQQDKSGLPNDRFSAERPEGSISTLTIQRTEQRDSAMYRCASSPPRVARTTDTQYFGPGTRLTVL.

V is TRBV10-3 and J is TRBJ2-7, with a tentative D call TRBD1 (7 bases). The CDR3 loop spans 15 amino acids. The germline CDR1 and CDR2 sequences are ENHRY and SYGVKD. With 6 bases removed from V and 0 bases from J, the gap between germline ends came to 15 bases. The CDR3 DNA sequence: TGTGCCATCAGCGGAGGGGACAGCTCCTCCTACGAGCAGTACTTC. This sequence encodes CAISGGDSSSYEQYF.

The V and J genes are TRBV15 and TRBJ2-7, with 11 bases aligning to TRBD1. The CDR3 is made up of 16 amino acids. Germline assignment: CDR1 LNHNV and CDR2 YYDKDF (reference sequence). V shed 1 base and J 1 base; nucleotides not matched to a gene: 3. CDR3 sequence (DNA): TGTGCCACCAGCAGAGCGGGACAGGGGGGGTCCTACGAGCAGTACTTC. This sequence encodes CATSRAGQGGSYEQYF.

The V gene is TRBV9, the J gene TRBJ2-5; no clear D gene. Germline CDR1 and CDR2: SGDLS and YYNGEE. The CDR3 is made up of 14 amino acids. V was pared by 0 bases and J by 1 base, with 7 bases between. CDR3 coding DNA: TGTGCCAGCAGCGTAGACAGCTCCCAAGAGACCCAGTACTTC. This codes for CASSVDSSQETQYF.

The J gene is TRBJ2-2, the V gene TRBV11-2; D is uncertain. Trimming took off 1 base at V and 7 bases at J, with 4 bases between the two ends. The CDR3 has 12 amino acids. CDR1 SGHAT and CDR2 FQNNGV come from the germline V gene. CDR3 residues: CASSLAGGELFF. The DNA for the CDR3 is TGTGCCAGCAGCTTAGCCGGCGGGGAGCTGTTTTTT.

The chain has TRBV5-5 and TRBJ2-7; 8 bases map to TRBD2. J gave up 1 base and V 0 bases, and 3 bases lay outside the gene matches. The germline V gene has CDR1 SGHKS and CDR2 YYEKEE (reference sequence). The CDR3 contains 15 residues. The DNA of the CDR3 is TGTGCCAGCAGCTTGGCTAGCGGGTGGTCCTACGAGCAGTACTTC. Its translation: CASSLASGWSYEQYF.

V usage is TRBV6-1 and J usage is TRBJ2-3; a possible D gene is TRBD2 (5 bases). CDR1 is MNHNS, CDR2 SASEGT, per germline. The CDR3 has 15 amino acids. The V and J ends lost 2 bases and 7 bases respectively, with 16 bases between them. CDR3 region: CASSESGSPPYTQYF. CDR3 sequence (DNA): TGTGCCAGCAGTGAAAGCGGTTCCCCTCCCTATACGCAGTATTTT.

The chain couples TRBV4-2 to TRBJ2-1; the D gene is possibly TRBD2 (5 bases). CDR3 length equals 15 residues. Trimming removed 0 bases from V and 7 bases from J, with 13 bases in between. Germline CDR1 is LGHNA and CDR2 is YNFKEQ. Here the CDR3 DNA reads TGTGCCAGCAGCCAAGAGGGAACTAGTCCAAATGAGCAGTTCTTC. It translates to CASSQEGTSPNEQFF.

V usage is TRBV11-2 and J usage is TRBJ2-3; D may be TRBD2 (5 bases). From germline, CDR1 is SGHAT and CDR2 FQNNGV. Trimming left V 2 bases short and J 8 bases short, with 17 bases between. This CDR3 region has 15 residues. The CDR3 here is CASSLLRVPQGTQYF. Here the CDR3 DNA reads TGTGCCAGCAGCTTACTGAGGGTTCCACAAGGTACGCAGTATTTT.

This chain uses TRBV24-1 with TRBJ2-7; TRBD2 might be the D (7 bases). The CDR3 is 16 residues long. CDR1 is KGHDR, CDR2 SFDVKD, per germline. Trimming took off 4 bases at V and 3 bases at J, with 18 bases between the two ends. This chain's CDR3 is CATSDHHREGDYEQYF. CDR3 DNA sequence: TGTGCCACCAGTGACCACCACAGGGAGGGTGACTACGAGCAGTACTTC.

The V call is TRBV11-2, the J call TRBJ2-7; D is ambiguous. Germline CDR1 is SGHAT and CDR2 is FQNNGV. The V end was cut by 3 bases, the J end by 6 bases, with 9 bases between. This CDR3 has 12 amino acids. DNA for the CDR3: TGTGCCAGCAGCTTCAGGTTGGGCGAGCAGTACTTC. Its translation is CASSFRLGEQYF.